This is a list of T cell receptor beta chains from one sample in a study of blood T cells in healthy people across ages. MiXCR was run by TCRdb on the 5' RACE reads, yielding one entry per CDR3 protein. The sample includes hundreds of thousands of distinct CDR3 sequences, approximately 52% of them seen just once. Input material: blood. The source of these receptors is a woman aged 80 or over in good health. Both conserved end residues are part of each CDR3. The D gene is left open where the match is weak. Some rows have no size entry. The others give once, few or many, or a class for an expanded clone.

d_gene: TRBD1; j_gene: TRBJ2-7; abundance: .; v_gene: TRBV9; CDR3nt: TGTGCCAGCAGCCTGACCCCCGGGACAGATCTCGGCGAGCAGTACTTC; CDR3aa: CASSLTPGTDLGEQYF
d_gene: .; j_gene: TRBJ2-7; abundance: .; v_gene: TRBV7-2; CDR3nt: TGTGCCAGCAGTCGTAACAGGGCCTACGAGCAGTACTTC; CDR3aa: CASSRNRAYEQYF
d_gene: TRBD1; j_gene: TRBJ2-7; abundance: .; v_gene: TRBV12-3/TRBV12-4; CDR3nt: TGTGCCAGCAGTCAAACGCGGGACAGGGGGCCCTACGAGCAGTACTTC; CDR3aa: CASSQTRDRGPYEQYF
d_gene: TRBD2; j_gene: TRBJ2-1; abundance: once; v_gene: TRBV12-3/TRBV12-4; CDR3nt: TGTGCCAGCAGTCCAACTAGCGGGGGGTCCAATGAGCAGTTCTTC; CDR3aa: CASSPTSGGSNEQFF
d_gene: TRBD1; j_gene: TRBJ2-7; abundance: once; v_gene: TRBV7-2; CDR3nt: TGTGCCAGCAGCTTTGTCCAGGGGGCTATCTCCTACGAGCAGTACTTC; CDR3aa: CASSFVQGAISYEQYF
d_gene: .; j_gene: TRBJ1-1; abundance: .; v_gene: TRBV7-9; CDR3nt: TGTGCCAGCAGCTTTCGGGGCTTACCGTTCGAAGCTTTCTTT; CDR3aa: CASSFRGLPFEAFF
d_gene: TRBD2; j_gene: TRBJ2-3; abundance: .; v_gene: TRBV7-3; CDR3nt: TGTGCCAGCAGTCCGACTATAGCGGGGGCCACAGATACGCAGTATTTT; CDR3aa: CASSPTIAGATDTQYF
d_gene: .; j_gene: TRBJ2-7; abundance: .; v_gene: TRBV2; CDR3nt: TGTGCCAGCAGCGGCAGTACCTCCTACGAGCAGTACTTC; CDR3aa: CASSGSTSYEQYF
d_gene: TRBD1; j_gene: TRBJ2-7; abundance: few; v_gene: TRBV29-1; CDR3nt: TGCAGCGGGACCGGGACAGGGAACTACGAGCAGTACTTC; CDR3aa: CSGTGTGNYEQYF
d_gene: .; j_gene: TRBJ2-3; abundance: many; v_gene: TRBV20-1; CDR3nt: TGCAGCACTATAGATCCCCTTACGGATACGCAGTATTTT; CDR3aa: CSTIDPLTDTQYF
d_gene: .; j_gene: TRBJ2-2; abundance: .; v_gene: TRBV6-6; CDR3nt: TGTGCCAGCAGTTACAGCCCCGGGACCAGCGGGTCCGGGGAGCTGTTTTTT; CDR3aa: CASSYSPGTSGSGELFF
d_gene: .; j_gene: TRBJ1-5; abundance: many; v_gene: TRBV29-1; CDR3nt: TGCAGCGTACCGGGTCTGGGCAATCAGCCCCAGCATTTT; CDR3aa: CSVPGLGNQPQHF
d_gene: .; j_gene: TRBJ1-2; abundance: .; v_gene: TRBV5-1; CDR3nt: TGCGCCAGCAGCCCCTTCTCGGCCTATGGCTACACCTTC; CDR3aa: CASSPFSAYGYTF
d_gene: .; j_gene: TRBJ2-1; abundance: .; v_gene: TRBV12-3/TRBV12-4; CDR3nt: TGTGCCAGCTGCTCGGTACGATACAATGAGCAGTTCTTC; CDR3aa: CASCSVRYNEQFF
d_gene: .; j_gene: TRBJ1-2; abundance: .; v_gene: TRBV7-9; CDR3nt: TGTGCCAGCATGCGGGATAGCTATGGCTACACCTTC; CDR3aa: CASMRDSYGYTF
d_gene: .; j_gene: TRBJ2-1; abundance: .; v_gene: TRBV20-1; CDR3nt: TGCAGTGCTAGTACGGGGACGGGCTACAATGAGCAGTTCTTC; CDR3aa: CSASTGTGYNEQFF
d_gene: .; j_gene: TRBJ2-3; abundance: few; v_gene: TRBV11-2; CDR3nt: TGTGCCAGCAGCTTAGTCGCTGGTTTACAGGGGAGGGCAGATACGCAGTATTTT; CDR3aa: CASSLVAGLQGRADTQYF
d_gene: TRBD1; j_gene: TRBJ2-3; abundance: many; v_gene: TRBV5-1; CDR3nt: TGCGCCAGCAGCTTGGAAGGGGGCCTCCAGTATTTT; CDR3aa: CASSLEGGLQYF
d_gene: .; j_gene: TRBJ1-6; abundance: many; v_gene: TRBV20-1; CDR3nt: TGCAGTGCTAGTCCGTCCTATAATTCACCCCTCCACTTT; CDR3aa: CSASPSYNSPLHF
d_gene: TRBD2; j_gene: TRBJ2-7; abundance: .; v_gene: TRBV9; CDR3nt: TGTGCCAGCAGCGTAGCGGCGCGGGAGGCCTACAATGAGCAGTACTTC; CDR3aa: CASSVAAREAYNEQYF
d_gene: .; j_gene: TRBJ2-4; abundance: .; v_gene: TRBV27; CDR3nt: TGTGCCAGCAGTTTGTACTCAGTAGCCAAAAACATTCAGTACTTC; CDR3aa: CASSLYSVAKNIQYF
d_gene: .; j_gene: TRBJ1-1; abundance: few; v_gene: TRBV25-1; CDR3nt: TGTGCCAGCAGTTTACTAGGAGTGCCTGAAGCTTTCTTT; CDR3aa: CASSLLGVPEAFF
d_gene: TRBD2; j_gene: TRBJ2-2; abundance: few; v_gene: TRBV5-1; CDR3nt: TGCGCCAGCACCAGCGGCCTAGCGGGCCCGGGAACCGGGGAGCTGTTTTTT; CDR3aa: CASTSGLAGPGTGELFF
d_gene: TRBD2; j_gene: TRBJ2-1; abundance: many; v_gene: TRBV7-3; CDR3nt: TGTGCCAGCAGCTGGCTACTAGCGGGGGGTTCCTACAATGAGCAGTTCTTC; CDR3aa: CASSWLLAGGSYNEQFF
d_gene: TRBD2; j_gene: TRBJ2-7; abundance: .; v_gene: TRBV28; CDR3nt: TGTGCCAGCAGCGGCGGTATAGCGGGAGTCTACGAGCAGTACTTC; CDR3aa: CASSGGIAGVYEQYF